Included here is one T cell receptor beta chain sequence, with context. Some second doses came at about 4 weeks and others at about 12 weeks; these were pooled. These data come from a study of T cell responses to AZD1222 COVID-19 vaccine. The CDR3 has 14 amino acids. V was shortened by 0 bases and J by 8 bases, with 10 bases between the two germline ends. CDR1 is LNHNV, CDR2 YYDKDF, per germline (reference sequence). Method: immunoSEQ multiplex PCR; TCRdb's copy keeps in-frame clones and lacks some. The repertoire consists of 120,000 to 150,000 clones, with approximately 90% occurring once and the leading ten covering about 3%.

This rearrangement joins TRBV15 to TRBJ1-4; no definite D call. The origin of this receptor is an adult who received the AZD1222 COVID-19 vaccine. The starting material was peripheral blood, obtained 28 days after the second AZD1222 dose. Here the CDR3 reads CATSRDLPGEKLFF. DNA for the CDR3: TGTGCCACCAGCAGAGATTTGCCAGGAGAAAAACTGTTTTTT.